Each of the 20 T cell receptor beta chains below was sequenced from the same sample in a study of siplizumab effects on memory and regulatory T cells. Sequencing was performed with immunoSEQ multiplex PCR; in TCRdb, only in-frame clones are kept and a portion is missing. The data hold 37,000 or so clones, with 70% to 90% observed a single time. The sequenced sample was naive CD4+ T cells sorted from blood. The receptors come from a human donor in good health.

A single count supports this clone. The chain is built from TRBV6-5 and TRBJ1-1; tentatively, D is TRBD1 (6 bases). The CDR3 totals 11 residues. Trimming pared 6 bases from V and 11 bases from J, leaving 13 bases between. Germline values: CDR1 MNHEY, CDR2 SVGAGI. The CDR3 here is CASSHRERAFF. CDR3 bases: TGTGCCAGCAGCCACAGGGAGCGGGCTTTCTTT.

The chain links TRBV5-1 to TRBJ2-1; D not certain. This CDR3 region has 15 residues. Germline V gene sequence: CDR1 SGHRS, CDR2 YFSETQ. V lost 0 bases and J 1 base, leaving 8 bases between the germline ends. In DNA form, the CDR3 reads TGCGCCAGCAGCTTGGGGGGTTTTTCCTACAATGAGCAGTTCTTC. Residues: CASSLGGFSYNEQFF. Variable domain in full (rest from reference TRBV5-1 and TRBJ2-1): KAGVTQTPRYLIKTRGQQVTLSCSPISGHRSVSWYQQTPGQGLQFLFEYFSETQRNKGNFPGRFSGRQFSNSRSEMNVSTLELGDSALYLCASSLGGFSYNEQFFGPGTRLTVL.

The chain joins TRBV29-1 to TRBJ1-5; weak D call: TRBD1 (5 bases). The ends were cut back, 6 bases at V and 1 base at J, with 16 bases in the middle. Germline CDR1 SQVTM, CDR2 ANQGSEA. CDR3 size: 15 residues. The chain's CDR3 is CSVGYRDDSNQPQHF. CDR3 bases: TGCAGCGTCGGGTACCGGGACGACAGCAATCAGCCCCAGCATTTT.

The rearrangement joins TRBV5-4 to TRBJ1-6; 12 positions match TRBD1. This CDR3 comprises 16 residues. The V and J ends lost 5 bases and 6 bases, in that order; junction bases with no gene match: 6. The germline V gene has CDR1 SGHNT and CDR2 YYREEE (reference sequence). CDR3 DNA: TGTGCCAGCAGTCCGGGACAGGGGGCTGGTAATTCACCCCTCCACTTT. Translating gives CASSPGQGAGNSPLHF. Full variable domain (missing parts from reference TRBV5-4 and TRBJ1-6): ETGVTQSPTHLIKTRGQQVTLRCSSQSGHNTVSWYQQALGQGPQFIFQYYREEENGRGNFPPRFSGLQFPNYSSELNVNALELDDSALYLCASSPGQGAGNSPLHFGNGTRLTVT.

V and J are TRBV18 and TRBJ1-1; possible D gene TRBD1, 5 bases. Germline lookup yields CDR1 KGHSH and CDR2 LQKENI. Trimming left V 2 bases short and J 4 bases short, with 11 bases between. The CDR3 has 14 amino acids. CDR3 in amino acids: CASSPIGAGTEAFF. The CDR3 DNA reads as TGTGCCAGCTCACCAATTGGGGCTGGCACTGAAGCTTTCTTT.

As concerns this clone: Other DNA sequences of this sample code for an identical CDR3. CDR3 amino acids: CASSPGTSSYEQYF. In nucleotides, the CDR3 is TGTGCCAGCTCACCCGGGACCAGCTCCTACGAGCAGTACTTC. This chain links TRBV18 with TRBJ2-7; D is possibly TRBD1 or TRBD2 (5 bases each). The CDR3 totals 14 residues. V lost 3 bases to trimming and J lost 0 bases, with 9 bases between them. The germline gives CDR1 KGHSH, CDR2 LQKENI.

In nucleotides, the CDR3 is TGCGCCAGCAGCAGCGGGGGGAACCAAGAGACCCAGTACTTC. As protein: CASSSGGNQETQYF. The chain has TRBV5-1 and TRBJ2-5, with 9 bases that match TRBD2. The germline V gene has CDR1 SGHRS and CDR2 YFSETQ. The CDR3 extends over 14 amino acids. Trimming took 4 bases from V and 0 from J; bases not matched to a gene: 1.

The rearrangement uses TRBV7-6 and TRBJ1-1, with D perhaps TRBD1 (5 bases). V lost 1 base to trimming and J lost 1 base, with 7 bases between them. This CDR3 has 14 residues. The germline gives CDR1 SGHVS, CDR2 FNYEAQ. CDR3 DNA: TGTGCCAGCAGCTTAGATGGGGGGAACACTGAAGCTTTCTTT. Its translation: CASSLDGGNTEAFF. The full variable domain, rest sourced from reference TRBV7-6 and TRBJ1-1, is GAGVSQSPRYKVTKRGQDVALRCDPISGHVSLYWYRQALGQGPEFLTYFNYEAQQDKSGLPNDRFSAERPEGSISTLTIQRTEQRDSAMYRCASSLDGGNTEAFFGQGTRLTVV.

The chain combines TRBV18 with TRBJ2-3; 7 bases match TRBD1. Germline V CDR1 and CDR2: KGHSH, LQKENI. The CDR3 runs to 15 residues. The V gene end was trimmed by 3 bases and the J gene end by 5 bases; junction bases not matched to a gene: 8. The DNA of the CDR3 is TGTGCCAGCTCACCCAACGACAGGGTGATAGATACGCAGTATTTT. Protein: CASSPNDRVIDTQYF.

The chain has TRBV19 and TRBJ2-1; no clear D gene. Germline V gives CDR1 LNHDA, CDR2 SQIVND (reference sequence). The CDR3 runs to 14 residues. V was pared by 6 bases and J by 4 bases, with 13 bases between. The CDR3 DNA reads as TGTGCCAGTAGAAAGGGTATGAGGTACAATGAGCAGTTCTTC. Its translation is CASRKGMRYNEQFF.

J is TRBJ1-5 and V is TRBV27; tentatively, D is TRBD1 (5 bases). This CDR3 has 16 residues. The ends were cut back, 3 bases at V and 4 bases at J, with 16 bases in the middle. Germline V gene lookup returns CDR1 MNHEY and CDR2 SMNVEV (reference sequence). Written as DNA, the CDR3 is TGTGCCAGCAGTTTTAGCCCCCGGGGGTATAATCAGCCCCAGCATTTT. It yields the protein CASSFSPRGYNQPQHF.

The chain recombines TRBV6-1 with TRBJ1-2; the D gene is possibly TRBD1 (6 bases). The CDR3 has 15 amino acids. Germline CDR1 reads MNHNS; CDR2 reads SASEGT. Trimming removed 6 bases at V and 4 bases at J, with 18 bases between. The DNA of the CDR3 is TGTGCCAGCAGCCATGCAGGGGCTGCAGTCTATGGCTACACCTTC. This encodes CASSHAGAAVYGYTF.

The chain uses TRBV6-1 and TRBJ2-5, with 12 bases identical to TRBD2. V gave up 2 bases and J gave up 5 bases; unmatched junction bases: 6. This CDR3 contains 16 residues. CDR1 and CDR2 from the germline V gene are MNHNS and SASEGT. The CDR3 region is CASSESLAGGRETQYF. For the CDR3, the DNA is TGTGCCAGCAGTGAATCACTAGCGGGGGGCCGGGAGACCCAGTACTTC.

V gene TRBV9 combines with J gene TRBJ2-4; 12 bases fit TRBD2. Germline loops: CDR1 SGDLS, CDR2 YYNGEE. The V segment lost 3 bases and the J segment 5 bases; nucleotides outside the gene matches: 6. The CDR3 sequence is 16 residues long. The CDR3 sequence: CASSELAGGVQNIQYF. Written as DNA, the CDR3 is TGTGCCAGCAGCGAACTAGCGGGAGGCGTCCAAAACATTCAGTACTTC.

The V call is TRBV28, the J call TRBJ1-2; no clear D. Deletions cut 6 bases from V and 8 bases from J, with 13 bases between. CDR3 length: 12 amino acids. Germline CDR1 is MDHEN and CDR2 is SYDVKM. The CDR3 DNA follows: TGTGCCAGCAGGACTGGGCAAGGGGGCTACACCTTC. The encoded protein is CASRTGQGGYTF.

This clone has just one count. The V and J genes are TRBV11-3 and TRBJ2-5; D ambiguous. Trimming stripped 5 bases from V and 5 bases from J, with 12 bases between. CDR3 size: 13 residues. The germline CDR1 and CDR2 sequences are SGHNT and YENEEA. CDR3 DNA: TGTGCCAGCAGCCTTCGAATGAGTGAGACCCAGTACTTC. Amino acids: CASSLRMSETQYF.

V usage is TRBV14 and J usage is TRBJ2-7; D not certain. The CDR3 is made up of 16 amino acids. Trimming shortened V by 2 bases and J by 3 bases, and 17 bases separated the two germline ends. Per germline, CDR1 SGHDN and CDR2 FVKESK. CDR3 sequence reads: CASSQPFGLGLYEQYF. The CDR3 nucleotides read TGTGCCAGCAGCCAACCATTTGGGCTGGGCCTCTACGAGCAGTACTTC.

The table lists this clone with a few counts. The genes are TRBV7-9 and TRBJ1-5; a possible D gene is TRBD1 (5 bases). The V gene's germline CDR1 is SEHNR and CDR2 FQNEAQ (reference sequence). This CDR3 comprises 15 residues. V shed 2 bases and J shed 5 bases, with 13 bases lying between them. The DNA for the CDR3 is TGTGCCAGCAGCTTATCAGGAGGGGAGTATCAGCCCCAGCATTTT. The encoded protein is CASSLSGGEYQPQHF.

The J gene is TRBJ1-2, the V gene TRBV18; D may be TRBD1 (5 bases). The CDR3 totals 13 residues. V lost 5 bases and J 4 bases, leaving 11 bases between the germline ends. Germline V gene sequence: CDR1 KGHSH, CDR2 LQKENI. CDR3 nucleotide sequence: TGTGCCAGCTCAACGGGACGGATCTATGGCTACACCTTC. Amino acid sequence: CASSTGRIYGYTF.

This clone came up once. The chain recombines TRBV6-5 with TRBJ1-3; D unresolved. The CDR3 consists of 13 residues. V lost 6 bases and J 4 bases, leaving 10 bases between the germline ends. Per germline, CDR1 MNHEY and CDR2 SVGAGI. The CDR3 region has the DNA TGTGCCAGCAGGATCCCCGGGGGAAACACCATATATTTT. It encodes CASRIPGGNTIYF.